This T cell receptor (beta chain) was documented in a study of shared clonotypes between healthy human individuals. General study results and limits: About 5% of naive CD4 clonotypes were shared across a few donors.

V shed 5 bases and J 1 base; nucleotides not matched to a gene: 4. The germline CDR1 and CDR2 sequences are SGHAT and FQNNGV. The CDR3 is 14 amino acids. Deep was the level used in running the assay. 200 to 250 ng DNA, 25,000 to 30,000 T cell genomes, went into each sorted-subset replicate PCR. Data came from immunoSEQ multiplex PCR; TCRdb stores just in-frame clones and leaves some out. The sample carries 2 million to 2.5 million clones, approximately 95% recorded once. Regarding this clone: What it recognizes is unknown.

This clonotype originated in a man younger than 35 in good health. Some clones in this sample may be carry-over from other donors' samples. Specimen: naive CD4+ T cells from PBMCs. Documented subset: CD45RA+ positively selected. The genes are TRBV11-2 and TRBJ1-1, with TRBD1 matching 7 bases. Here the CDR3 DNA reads TGTGCCAGCAGCACGAGACAGGGGAACACTGAAGCTTTCTTT. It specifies CASSTRQGNTEAFF.